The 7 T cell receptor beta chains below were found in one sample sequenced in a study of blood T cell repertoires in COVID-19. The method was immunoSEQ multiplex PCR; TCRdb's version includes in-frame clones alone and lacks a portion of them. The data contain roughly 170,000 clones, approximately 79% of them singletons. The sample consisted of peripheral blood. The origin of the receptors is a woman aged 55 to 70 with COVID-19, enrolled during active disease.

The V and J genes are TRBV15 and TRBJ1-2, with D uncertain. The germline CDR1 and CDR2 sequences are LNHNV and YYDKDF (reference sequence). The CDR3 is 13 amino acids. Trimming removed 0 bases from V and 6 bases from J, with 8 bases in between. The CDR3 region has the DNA TGTGCCACCAGCAGAGATGAAGAGGATGGCTACACCTTC. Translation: CATSRDEEDGYTF.

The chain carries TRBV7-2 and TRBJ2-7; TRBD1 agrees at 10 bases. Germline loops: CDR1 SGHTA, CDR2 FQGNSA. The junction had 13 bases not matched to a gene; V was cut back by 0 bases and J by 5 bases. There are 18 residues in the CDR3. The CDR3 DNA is TGTGCCAGCAGCTTAGCGCGGACAGGGGGAGGGAGTTGGGACGAGCAGTACTTC. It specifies CASSLARTGGGSWDEQYF.

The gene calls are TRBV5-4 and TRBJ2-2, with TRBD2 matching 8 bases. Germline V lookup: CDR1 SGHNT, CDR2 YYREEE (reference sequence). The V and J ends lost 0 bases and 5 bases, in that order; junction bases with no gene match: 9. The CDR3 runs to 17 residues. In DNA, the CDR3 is TGTGCCAGCAGCTTGGCCGCTTTAGCGGGGCGGACCGGGGAGCTGTTTTTT. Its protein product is CASSLAALAGRTGELFF. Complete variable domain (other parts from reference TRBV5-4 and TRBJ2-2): ETGVTQSPTHLIKTRGQQVTLRCSSQSGHNTVSWYQQALGQGPQFIFQYYREEENGRGNFPPRFSGLQFPNYSSELNVNALELDDSALYLCASSLAALAGRTGELFFGEGSRLTVL.

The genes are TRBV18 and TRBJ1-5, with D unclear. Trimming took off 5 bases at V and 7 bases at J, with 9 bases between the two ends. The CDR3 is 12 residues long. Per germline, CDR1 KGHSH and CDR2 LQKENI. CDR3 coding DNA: TGTGCCAGCTCAGTCAATCGGCAGCCCCAGCATTTT. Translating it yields CASSVNRQPQHF.

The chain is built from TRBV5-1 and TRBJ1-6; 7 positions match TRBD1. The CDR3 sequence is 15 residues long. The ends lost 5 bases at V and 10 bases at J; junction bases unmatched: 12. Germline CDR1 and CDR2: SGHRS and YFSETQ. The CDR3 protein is CASRPSRGHDSPLHF. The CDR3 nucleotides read TGCGCCAGCAGACCGTCAAGGGGGCATGACTCACCCCTCCACTTT.

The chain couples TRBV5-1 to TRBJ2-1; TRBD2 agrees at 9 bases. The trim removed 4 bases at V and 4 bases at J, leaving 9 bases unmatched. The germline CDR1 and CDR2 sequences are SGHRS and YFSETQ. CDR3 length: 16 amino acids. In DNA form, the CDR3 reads TGCGCCAGCAGCCTCCGAGGTAGCGGGGGATACAATGAGCAGTTCTTC. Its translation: CASSLRGSGGYNEQFF.

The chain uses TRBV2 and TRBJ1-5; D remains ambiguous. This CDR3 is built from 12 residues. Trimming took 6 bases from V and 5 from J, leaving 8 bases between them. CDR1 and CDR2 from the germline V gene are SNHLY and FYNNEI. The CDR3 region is CASRNLDQPQHF. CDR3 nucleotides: TGTGCCAGCAGGAATTTAGATCAGCCCCAGCATTTT.